The clone carrying this T cell receptor beta chain was picked up a small number of times. Its antigen is currently unknown. The primer mix had 60 Vbeta and 13 Jbeta primers. Profiled with immunoSEQ multiplex PCR; TCRdb holds only in-frame clones, not every one. Among 150,000 to 200,000 clones listed, roughly four fifths were seen once. This sample is drawn from a study of cytomegalovirus exposure and HLA in healthy donors. Study-wide results and caveats: Later on, an analysis showed TCR association rates differing by HLA locus, with DRB1 the most and HLA-C the fewest. A reported reduction in N-insertions relative to the approximately 640-donor mean was seen in an Asian-associated ancestry cluster in a later analysis.

Per germline, CDR1 SNHLY and CDR2 FYNNEI. Trimming left V 7 bases short and J 0 bases short, with 13 bases between. The CDR3 contains 15 residues. Input material: PBMCs. This sequence originates from a woman in her thirties or forties in good health and CMV-seronegative. V gene TRBV2 combines with J gene TRBJ1-3; D call uncertain. CDR3 sequence (DNA): TGTGCCAGCACCTATGGGCCCCGCTCTGGAAACACCATATATTTT. Translation gives CASTYGPRSGNTIYF.